This T cell receptor beta chain was obtained from a study of blood T cell repertoires in COVID-19. Study as a whole: Samples representing acute and convalescent COVID-19 were sourced from the United States, Italy and Spain.

Measured with immunoSEQ multiplex PCR; TCRdb has only the in-frame clones, and not every one. The data show approximately 350,000 clones, around 90% seen once. Trimming stripped 0 bases from V and 6 bases from J, with 7 bases between. The germline CDR1 and CDR2 sequences are SGHRS and YFSETQ. The CDR3 is made up of 12 amino acids. The chain links TRBV5-1 to TRBJ2-7, with unresolved D. This sequence was found in a young woman who had recovered from COVID-19. The specimen was peripheral blood. The chain's CDR3 is CASSLAGSEQYV. The CDR3 coding sequence is TGCGCCAGCAGCTTGGCAGGATCCGAGCAGTACGTC.